This T cell receptor (beta chain) comes out of a study of beta chain features in type 1 diabetes. Study-wide findings and caveats: The study found moderately but significantly shorter TCRB CDR3s in all four CD4+ subsets of Type 1 diabetes patients.

This clone was seen only a few times. What it binds is not known. TCRB transcripts that were expressed got sequenced, as all of the isolated RNA had been reverse transcribed. Profiling relied on immunoSEQ multiplex PCR, and the TCRdb table lists in-frame clones only, not all of them. The sample includes some 130,000 clones, roughly 10% of them seen just once. CDR3 length: 13 amino acids. Trimming stripped 5 bases from V and 5 bases from J, with 13 bases between. Germline CDR1 and CDR2: SGHRS and YFSETQ. The V and J genes are TRBV5-1 and TRBJ1-2; D not resolved. Sequencing was carried out using central memory CD4+ T cells from blood. The source of this sequence is a man between 25 and 39 years old with type 1 diabetes. CDR3 region: CASSESGGYGYTF. The CDR3 DNA reads as TGCGCCAGCAGTGAGAGTGGAGGGTATGGCTACACCTTC.